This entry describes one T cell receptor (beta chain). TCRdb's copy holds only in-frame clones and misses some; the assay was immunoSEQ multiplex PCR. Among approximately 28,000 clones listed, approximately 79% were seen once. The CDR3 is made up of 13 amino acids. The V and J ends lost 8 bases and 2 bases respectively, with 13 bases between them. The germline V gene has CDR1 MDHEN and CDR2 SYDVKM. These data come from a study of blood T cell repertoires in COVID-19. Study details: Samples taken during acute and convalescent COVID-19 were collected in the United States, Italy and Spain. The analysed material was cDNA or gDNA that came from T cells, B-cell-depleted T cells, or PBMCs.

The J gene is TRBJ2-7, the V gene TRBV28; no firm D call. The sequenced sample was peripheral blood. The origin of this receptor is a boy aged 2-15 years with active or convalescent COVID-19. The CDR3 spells CASGPEDAYEQYF. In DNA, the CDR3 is TGTGCCAGCGGCCCCGAGGATGCCTACGAGCAGTACTTC. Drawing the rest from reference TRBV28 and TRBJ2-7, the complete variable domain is DVKVTQSSRYLVKRTGEKVFLECVQDMDHENMFWYRQDPGLGLRLIYFSYDVKMKEKGDIPEGYSVSREKKERFSLILESASTNQTSMYLCASGPEDAYEQYFGPGTRLTVT.